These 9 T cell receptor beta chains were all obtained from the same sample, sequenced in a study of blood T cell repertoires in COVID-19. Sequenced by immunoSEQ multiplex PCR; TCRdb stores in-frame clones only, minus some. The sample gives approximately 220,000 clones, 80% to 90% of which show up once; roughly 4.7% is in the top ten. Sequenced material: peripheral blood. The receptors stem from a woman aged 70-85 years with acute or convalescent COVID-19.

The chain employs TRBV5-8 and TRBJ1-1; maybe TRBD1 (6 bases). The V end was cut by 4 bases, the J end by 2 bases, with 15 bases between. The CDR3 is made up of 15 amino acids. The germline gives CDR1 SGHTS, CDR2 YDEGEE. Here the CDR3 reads CASSPLYRVNTEAFF. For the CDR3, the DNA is TGTGCCAGCAGCCCCCTTTACAGGGTCAACACTGAAGCTTTCTTT.

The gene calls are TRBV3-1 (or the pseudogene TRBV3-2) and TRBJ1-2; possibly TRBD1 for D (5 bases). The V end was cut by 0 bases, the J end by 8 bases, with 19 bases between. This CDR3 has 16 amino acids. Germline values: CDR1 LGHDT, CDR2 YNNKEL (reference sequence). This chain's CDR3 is CASSQDRTLGDWGYTF. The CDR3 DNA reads TGTGCCAGCAGCCAAGATCGGACTCTCGGGGACTGGGGCTACACCTTC.

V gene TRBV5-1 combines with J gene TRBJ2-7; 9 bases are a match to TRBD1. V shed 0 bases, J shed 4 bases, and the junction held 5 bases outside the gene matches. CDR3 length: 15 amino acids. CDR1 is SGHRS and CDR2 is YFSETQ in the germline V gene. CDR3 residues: CASSLGGTGPYEQYF. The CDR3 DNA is TGCGCCAGCAGCTTGGGAGGGACAGGGCCATACGAGCAGTACTTC.

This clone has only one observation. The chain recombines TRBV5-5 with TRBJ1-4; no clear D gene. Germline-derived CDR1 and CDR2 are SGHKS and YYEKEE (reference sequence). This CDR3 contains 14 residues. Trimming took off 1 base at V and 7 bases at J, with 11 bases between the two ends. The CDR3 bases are TGTGCCAGCAGCTTGAGAGGGTGGGGTGAAAAACTGTTTTTT. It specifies CASSLRGWGEKLFF.

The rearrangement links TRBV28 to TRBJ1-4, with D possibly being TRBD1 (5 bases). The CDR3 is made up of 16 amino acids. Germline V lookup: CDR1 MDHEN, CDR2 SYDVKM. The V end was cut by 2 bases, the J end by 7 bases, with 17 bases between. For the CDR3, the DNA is TGTGCCAGCAGTTTAGCCGGGACTCCAGGGAGTGAAAAACTGTTTTTT. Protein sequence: CASSLAGTPGSEKLFF.

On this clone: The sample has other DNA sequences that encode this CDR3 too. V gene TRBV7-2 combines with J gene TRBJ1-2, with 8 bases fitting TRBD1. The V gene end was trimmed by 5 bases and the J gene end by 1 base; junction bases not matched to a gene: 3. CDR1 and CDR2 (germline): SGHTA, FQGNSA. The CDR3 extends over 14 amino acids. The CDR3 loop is CASSPDRVNYGYTF. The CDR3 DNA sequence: TGTGCCAGCAGCCCGGACAGGGTTAACTATGGCTACACCTTC.

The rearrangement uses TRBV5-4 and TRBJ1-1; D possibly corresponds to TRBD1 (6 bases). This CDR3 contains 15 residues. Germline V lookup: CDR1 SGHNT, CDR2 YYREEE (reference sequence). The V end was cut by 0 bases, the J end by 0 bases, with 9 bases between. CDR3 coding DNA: TGTGCCAGCAGCTTGGCGGGGGGCATGAACACTGAAGCTTTCTTT. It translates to CASSLAGGMNTEAFF.

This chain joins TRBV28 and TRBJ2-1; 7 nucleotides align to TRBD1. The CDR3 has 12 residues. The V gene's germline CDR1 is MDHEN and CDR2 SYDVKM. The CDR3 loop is CSTGVSYNEQFF. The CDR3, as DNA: TGTTCAACAGGGGTATCCTACAATGAGCAGTTCTTC.

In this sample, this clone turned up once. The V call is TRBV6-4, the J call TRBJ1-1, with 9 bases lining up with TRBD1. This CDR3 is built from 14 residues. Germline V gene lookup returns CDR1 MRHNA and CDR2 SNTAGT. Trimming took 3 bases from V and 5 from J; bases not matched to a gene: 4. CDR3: CASSEDRGGTEAFF. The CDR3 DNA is TGTGCCAGCAGTGAAGACAGGGGGGGGACTGAAGCTTTCTTT.